The following is a TCR beta chain sequence with its context. This specimen belongs to a study of blood T cell repertoires in COVID-19. Overall study context: Sites across the United States, Italy and Spain contributed samples from acute and convalescent COVID-19. The analysed material was cDNA or gDNA that came from T cells, B-cell-depleted T cells, or PBMCs.

In the authors' methods: Reference gene primer amplification yielded estimated nucleated cell counts. Profiling relied on immunoSEQ multiplex PCR, and the TCRdb table lists in-frame clones only, not all of them. V and J calls plus clone size are reproduced from that table; the DNA served to infer D and trimming. There are about 220,000 clones in the sample; 65% to 85% occur only once, and over 10% lies in the top ten. This CDR3 contains 13 residues. Germline CDR1 and CDR2: LGHNA and YSLEER. Trimming pared 0 bases from V and 4 bases from J, leaving 4 bases between. The chain carries TRBV4-3 and TRBJ1-5; D not certain. The receptor's source is a human donor in a cohort sampled during active COVID-19. The sequencing sample was made of peripheral blood. The chain's CDR3 is CASSQDQNQPQHF. DNA for the CDR3: TGCGCCAGCAGCCAAGATCAAAATCAGCCCCAGCATTTT.